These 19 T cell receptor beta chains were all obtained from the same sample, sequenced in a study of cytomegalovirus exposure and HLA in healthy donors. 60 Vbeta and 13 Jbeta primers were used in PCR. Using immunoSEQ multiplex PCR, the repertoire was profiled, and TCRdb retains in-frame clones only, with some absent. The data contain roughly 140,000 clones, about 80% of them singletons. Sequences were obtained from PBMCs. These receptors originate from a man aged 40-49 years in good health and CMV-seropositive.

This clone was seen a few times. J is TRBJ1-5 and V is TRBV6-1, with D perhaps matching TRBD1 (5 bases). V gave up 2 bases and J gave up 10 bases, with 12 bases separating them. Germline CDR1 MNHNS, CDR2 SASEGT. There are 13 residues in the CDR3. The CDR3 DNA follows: TGTGCCAGCAGTGAAACGGGGGGGAGACCCCAGCATTTT. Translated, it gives CASSETGGRPQHF.

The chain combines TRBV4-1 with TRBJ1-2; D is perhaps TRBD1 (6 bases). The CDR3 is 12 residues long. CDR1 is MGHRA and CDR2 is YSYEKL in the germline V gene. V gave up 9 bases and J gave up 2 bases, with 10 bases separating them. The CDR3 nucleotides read TGCGCCAGTAGGGGACAAAACTATGGCTACACCTTC. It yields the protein CASRGQNYGYTF.

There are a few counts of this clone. In DNA, the CDR3 is TGTGCCAGCAGTGAAGCGCTACAGGGGGGCTACGAGCAGTACTTC. This encodes CASSEALQGGYEQYF. The V gene is TRBV6-1, the J gene TRBJ2-5, with TRBD1 matching over 8 bases. TRBJ2-7 explains the end of the DNA better; the J call may be wrong. From germline, CDR1 is MNHNS and CDR2 SASEGT. The CDR3 covers 15 residues.

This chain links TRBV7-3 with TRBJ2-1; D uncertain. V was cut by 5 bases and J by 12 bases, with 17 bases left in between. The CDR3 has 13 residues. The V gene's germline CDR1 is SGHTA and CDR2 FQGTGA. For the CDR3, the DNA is TGTGCCAGCAGCCAAGGAAACACAGAGAGGCAGTTCTTC. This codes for CASSQGNTERQFF.

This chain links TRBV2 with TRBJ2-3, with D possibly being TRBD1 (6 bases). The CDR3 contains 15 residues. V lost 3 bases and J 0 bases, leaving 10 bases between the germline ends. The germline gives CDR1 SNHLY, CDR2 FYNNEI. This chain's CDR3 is CASSDLGASTDTQYF. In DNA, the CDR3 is TGTGCCAGCAGTGATCTGGGGGCCAGCACAGATACGCAGTATTTT.

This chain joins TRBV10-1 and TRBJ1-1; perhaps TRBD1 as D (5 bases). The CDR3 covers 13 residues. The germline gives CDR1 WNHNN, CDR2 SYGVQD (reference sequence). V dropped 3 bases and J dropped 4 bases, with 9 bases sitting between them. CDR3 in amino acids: CASSETGFTEAFF. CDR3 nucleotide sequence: TGCGCCAGCAGTGAAACAGGTTTCACTGAAGCTTTCTTT.

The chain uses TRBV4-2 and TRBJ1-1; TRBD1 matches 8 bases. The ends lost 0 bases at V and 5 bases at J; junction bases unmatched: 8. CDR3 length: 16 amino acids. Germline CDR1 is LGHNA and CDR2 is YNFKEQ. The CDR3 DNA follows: TGTGCCAGCAGCCAAGAATACAGGGGGACGGGTACTGAAGCTTTCTTT. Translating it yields CASSQEYRGTGTEAFF.

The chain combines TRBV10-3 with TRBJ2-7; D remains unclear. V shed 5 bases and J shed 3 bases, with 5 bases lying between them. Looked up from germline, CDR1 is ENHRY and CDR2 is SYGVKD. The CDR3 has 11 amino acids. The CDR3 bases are TGTGCCATCAGTAATAACTACGAGCAGTACTTC. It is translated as CAISNNYEQYF.

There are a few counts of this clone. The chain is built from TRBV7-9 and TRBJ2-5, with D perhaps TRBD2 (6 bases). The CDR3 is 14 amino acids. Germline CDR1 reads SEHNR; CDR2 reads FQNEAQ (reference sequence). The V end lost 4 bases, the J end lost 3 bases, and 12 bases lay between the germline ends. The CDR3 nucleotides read TGTGCCAGCAGCTCGTGGGGCGGGAAAGAGACCCAGTACTTC. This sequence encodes CASSSWGGKETQYF.

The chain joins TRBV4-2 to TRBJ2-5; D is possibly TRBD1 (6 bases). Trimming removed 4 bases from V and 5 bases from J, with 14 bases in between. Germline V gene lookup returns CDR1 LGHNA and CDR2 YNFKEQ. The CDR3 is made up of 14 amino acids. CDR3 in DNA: TGTGCCAGCAGCCTCTCCTGGGGGCCGGAGACCCAGTACTTC. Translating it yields CASSLSWGPETQYF.

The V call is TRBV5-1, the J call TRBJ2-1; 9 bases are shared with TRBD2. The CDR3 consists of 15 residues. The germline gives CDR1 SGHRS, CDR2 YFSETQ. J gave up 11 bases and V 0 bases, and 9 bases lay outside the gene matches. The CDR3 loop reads CASSLVLAGDHQQFF. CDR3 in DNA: TGCGCCAGCAGCTTGGTTTTAGCGGGAGACCACCAGCAGTTCTTC.

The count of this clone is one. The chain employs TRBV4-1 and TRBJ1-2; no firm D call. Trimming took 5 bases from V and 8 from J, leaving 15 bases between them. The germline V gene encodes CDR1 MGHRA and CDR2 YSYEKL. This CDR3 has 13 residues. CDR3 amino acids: CASSDTGGGGYTF. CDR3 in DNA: TGCGCCAGCAGCGACACGGGAGGCGGCGGCTACACCTTC.

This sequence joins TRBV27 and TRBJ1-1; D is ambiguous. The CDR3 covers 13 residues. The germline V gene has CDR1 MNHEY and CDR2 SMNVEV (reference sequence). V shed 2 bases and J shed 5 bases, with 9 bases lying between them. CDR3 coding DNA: TGTGCCAGCAGTTTAGGCTCACGAACTGAAGCTTTCTTT. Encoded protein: CASSLGSRTEAFF.

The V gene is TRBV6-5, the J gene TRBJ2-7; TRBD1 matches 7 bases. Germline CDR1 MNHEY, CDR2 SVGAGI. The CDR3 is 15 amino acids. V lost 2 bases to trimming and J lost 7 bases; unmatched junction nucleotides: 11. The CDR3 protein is CASSYPRGPVFEQYF. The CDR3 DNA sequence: TGTGCCAGCAGTTACCCTAGGGGGCCGGTTTTTGAGCAGTACTTC.

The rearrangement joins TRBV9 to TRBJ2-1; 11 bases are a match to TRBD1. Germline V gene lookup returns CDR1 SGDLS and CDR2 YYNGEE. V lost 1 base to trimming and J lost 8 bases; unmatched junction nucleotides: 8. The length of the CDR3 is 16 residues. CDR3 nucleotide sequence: TGTGCCAGCAGCGTATCTCCCGGACAGGGGGCATATGAGCAGTTCTTC. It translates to CASSVSPGQGAYEQFF.

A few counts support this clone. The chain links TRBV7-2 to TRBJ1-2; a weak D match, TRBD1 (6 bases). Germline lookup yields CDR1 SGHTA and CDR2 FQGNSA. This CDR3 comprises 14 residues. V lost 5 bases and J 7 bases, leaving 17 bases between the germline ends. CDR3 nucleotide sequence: TGTGCCAGCAGCAAAAGCGAATACAGGGCTGGCTACACCTTC. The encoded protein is CASSKSEYRAGYTF.

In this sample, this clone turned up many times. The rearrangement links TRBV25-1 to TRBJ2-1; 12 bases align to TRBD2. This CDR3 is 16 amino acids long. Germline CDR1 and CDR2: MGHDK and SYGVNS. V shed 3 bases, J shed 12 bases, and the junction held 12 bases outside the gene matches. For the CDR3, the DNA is TGTGCCAGCAGTGAGTCGACTAGCGGGAGACGCATCGGGCAGTTCTTC. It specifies CASSESTSGRRIGQFF.

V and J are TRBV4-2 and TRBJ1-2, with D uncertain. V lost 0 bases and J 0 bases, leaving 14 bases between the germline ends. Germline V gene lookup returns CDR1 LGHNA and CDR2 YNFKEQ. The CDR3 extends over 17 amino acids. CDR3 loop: CASSQDLREGSNYGYTF. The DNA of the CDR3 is TGTGCCAGCAGCCAAGATCTAAGGGAGGGCTCTAACTATGGCTACACCTTC.

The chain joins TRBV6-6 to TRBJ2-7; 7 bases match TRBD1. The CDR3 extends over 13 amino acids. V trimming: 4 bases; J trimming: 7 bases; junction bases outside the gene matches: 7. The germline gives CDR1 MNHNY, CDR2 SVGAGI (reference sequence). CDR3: CASSSGTGAEQYF. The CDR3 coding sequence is TGTGCCAGCAGTTCCGGAACAGGGGCTGAGCAGTACTTC.